The source of this TCR beta chain is a study of early stage breast cancer tumors. Study findings and constraints: Commonly generated sequences made up most enriched TCRB sequences shared between patients. Comparing each tissue with blood distinguished tumor from normal in 14 of 16 patients. Compared with adjacent normal breast, tumors showed about 2.4-fold denser, more clonal T cells.

Trimming shortened V by 5 bases and J by 5 bases, and 16 bases separated the two germline ends. CDR1 and CDR2 from the germline V gene are SGHTA and FQGTGA. The length of the CDR3 is 14 residues. Blood replicates held 0.5 ug DNA, tumor or normal breast roughly 1.5 ug, two each. Measured with immunoSEQ multiplex PCR; TCRdb has only the in-frame clones, and not every one. The table includes fewer than 80,000 clones, over 80% detected once. This clone was picked up a small number of times. The target antigen is unknown. J is TRBJ2-7 and V is TRBV7-3; possibly TRBD2 for D (5 bases). The receptor was isolated from a person aged 40 to 50 with breast cancer. Sequenced material: blood. CDR3 amino acids: CASSQSEGHDEQYF. The CDR3 DNA sequence: TGTGCCAGCAGCCAATCCGAGGGCCACGACGAGCAGTACTTC.